These T cell receptor beta chains were read from a single sample in a study of memory CD4+ T cells and cytomegalovirus serostatus. Sequencing used immunoSEQ multiplex PCR; TCRdb keeps in-frame clones, though not all of them. Among 27,000 or so clones, around 75% were seen once, and the ten largest hold approximately 0.7%. Sequences were obtained from memory CD4+ T cells from blood. The receptor source for this set is an adult in good health and CMV-seronegative. Each CDR3 is given with its conserved first and last residue. The D gene is left open where the match is weak. A row's size may be missing; if present it is once, few, many or a size class.

TRBJ2-1 . TRBV20-1 . CSARNNEQFF TGCAGTGCTAGAAACAATGAGCAGTTCTTC
TRBJ1-4 . TRBV11-2 . CASSLRPTANEKLFF TGTGCCAGCAGCCTCCGACCGACGGCTAATGAAAAACTGTTTTTT
TRBJ1-2 TRBD1 TRBV27 . CASRPSRDRALYGYTF TGTGCCAGCAGGCCCTCCCGGGACAGAGCCCTCTATGGCTACACCTTC
TRBJ1-5 . TRBV2 . CASLRVRDQPQHF TGTGCCAGCCTAAGAGTGCGAGATCAGCCCCAGCATTTT
TRBJ2-3 . TRBV12-5 . CASGFSGTDTQYF TGTGCTAGTGGTTTCAGCGGCACAGATACGCAGTATTTT
TRBJ1-5 . TRBV2 few CASSLSNQPQHF TGTGCCAGCAGTCTTTCAAATCAGCCCCAGCATTTT
TRBJ2-1 . TRBV27 . CASSASWASSYNEQFF TGTGCCAGCAGCGCAAGCTGGGCCAGCTCCTACAATGAGCAGTTCTTC
TRBJ1-1 . TRBV19 few CASIFTRGGKSGEAFF TGTGCCAGTATCTTCACGAGGGGGGGCAAGAGTGGTGAAGCTTTCTTT
TRBJ2-3 . TRBV19 . CASSIADGDTQYF TGTGCCAGTAGTATCGCGGACGGAGATACGCAGTATTTT
TRBJ1-2 TRBD1 TRBV19 . CASTKGQGAQSRGYTF TGTGCCAGTACTAAAGGACAGGGGGCGCAGAGCCGTGGCTACACCTTC
TRBJ2-5 TRBD2 TRBV28 . CARLEASGGAYQETQYF TGTGCCAGATTAGAGGCTAGCGGGGGTGCGTACCAAGAGACCCAGTACTTC
TRBJ1-5 TRBD1 TRBV6-1 once CASSGDRVRGNQPQHF TGTGCCAGCAGTGGGGACAGGGTAAGGGGCAATCAGCCCCAGCATTTT
TRBJ2-3 . TRBV30 . CAWITGPSTDTQYF TGTGCCTGGATTACAGGGCCGAGCACAGATACGCAGTATTTT
TRBJ2-5 TRBD1 TRBV5-5 . CASSLTGTGEQTQYF TGTGCCAGCAGCTTGACTGGGACAGGGGAGCAGACCCAGTACTTC
TRBJ2-5 TRBD2 TRBV2 . CASSPPKASGVETQYF TGTGCCAGCAGTCCCCCGAAGGCTAGCGGGGTTGAGACCCAGTACTTC
TRBJ2-5 . TRBV20-1 . CSASGMETQYF TGCAGTGCTAGCGGGATGGAGACCCAGTACTTC
TRBJ1-1 . TRBV7-9 . CASSLAGETEAFF TGTGCCAGCAGCTTGGCGGGGGAAACTGAAGCTTTCTTT
TRBJ2-3 TRBD2 TRBV6-1 . CATPSGASTDTQYF TGTGCCACCCCGAGCGGGGCTAGCACAGATACGCAGTATTTT
TRBJ2-5 TRBD1 TRBV6-1 . CASTDGTGKETQYF TGTGCCAGCACCGATGGGACAGGGAAGGAGACCCAGTACTTC
TRBJ1-5 TRBD1 TRBV28 . CASRLQGNNQPQHF TGTGCCAGCAGGCTACAGGGGAATAATCAGCCCCAGCATTTT
TRBJ2-1 TRBD2 TRBV5-1 . CASSPIAGGAYNEQFF TGCGCCAGCAGCCCGATCGCGGGGGGGGCCTACAATGAGCAGTTCTTC
TRBJ1-1 TRBD1 TRBV19 . CASSTQTGSGGAAEAFF TGTGCCAGTAGTACCCAGACAGGGTCAGGCGGTGCAGCTGAAGCTTTCTTT
TRBJ2-2 TRBD2 TRBV23-1 . CASSQSHPQRGNTGELFF TGCGCCAGCAGTCAATCCCACCCGCAGCGGGGGAACACCGGGGAGCTGTTTTTT
TRBJ1-2 . TRBV5-6 . CASSFERLNYGYTF TGTGCCAGCAGCTTCGAAAGGTTAAACTATGGCTACACCTTC
TRBJ2-7 . TRBV6-5 . CASIQYEQYF TGTGCCAGCATTCAATACGAGCAGTACTTC
TRBJ2-5 . TRBV6-1 few CASSVSLGLETQYF TGTGCCAGCAGTGTCAGTCTGGGGTTAGAGACCCAGTACTTC
TRBJ1-5 . TRBV19 . CASTERGYSNQPQHF TGTGCCAGTACGGAAAGGGGGTATAGCAATCAGCCCCAGCATTTT
TRBJ2-3 . TRBV7-2 . CASSPTRTSSTDTQYF TGTGCCAGCAGCCCTACCCGGACATCTAGCACAGATACGCAGTATTTT
TRBJ2-5 . TRBV4-2 . CASSQELRGHQETQYF TGTGCCAGCAGCCAAGAGCTCAGGGGACACCAAGAGACCCAGTACTTC
TRBJ1-5 TRBD1 TRBV6-1 . CASSASRQGNQPQHF TGTGCCAGCAGTGCTTCCCGACAGGGAAATCAGCCCCAGCATTTT
TRBJ2-5 . TRBV27 . CASSPGGWQETQYF TGTGCCAGCAGCCCTGGCGGGTGGCAAGAGACCCAGTACTTC
TRBJ2-1 . TRBV14 . CASSQGGFRPAFLSSYNEQFF TGTGCCAGCAGCCAAGGTGGTTTCAGGCCGGCTTTTCTTAGCTCCTACAATGAGCAGTTCTTC
TRBJ2-5 TRBD2 TRBV6-5 . CASTGGLARTETQYF TGTGCCAGCACCGGGGGACTAGCGCGGACAGAGACCCAGTACTTC
TRBJ2-5 . TRBV7-8 . CASSLARWGETQYF TGTGCCAGCAGCTTAGCGCGGTGGGGTGAGACCCAGTACTTC
TRBJ2-1 . TRBV5-1 . CASSLESMMSYNEQFF TGCGCCAGCAGCTTGGAGAGTATGATGAGTTACAATGAGCAGTTCTTC
TRBJ2-1 . TRBV5-1 . CASSLIDGTEQFF TGCGCCAGCAGCTTAATAGACGGAACTGAGCAGTTCTTC
TRBJ1-1 . TRBV19 . CASSEEGSPFRKMNTEAFF TGTGCCAGTAGCGAAGAGGGGTCCCCGTTTCGAAAAATGAACACTGAAGCTTTCTTT
TRBJ2-7 . TRBV5-6 . CASSTRRREQYF TGTGCCAGCAGCACAAGGAGACGGGAGCAGTACTTC
TRBJ2-3 . TRBV19 . CASSISPGTAGTTDTQYF TGTGCCAGTAGTATATCCCCAGGGACCGCAGGTACCACAGATACGCAGTATTTT
TRBJ1-6 . TRBV15 . CATRDRENNSPLHF TGTGCCACCAGAGACAGAGAAAATAATTCACCCCTCCACTTT
TRBJ2-5 . TRBV5-1 . CASSLETGAQETQYF TGCGCCAGCAGCTTGGAAACGGGAGCTCAAGAGACCCAGTACTTC
TRBJ2-1 TRBD2 TRBV5-1 . CASSPRLAGPYNEQFF TGCGCCAGCAGCCCCCGACTAGCGGGACCCTACAATGAGCAGTTCTTC
TRBJ2-7 . TRBV5-1 . CASSSVTSSYEQYF TGCGCCAGCAGCTCCGTTACCAGCTCCTACGAGCAGTACTTC
TRBJ1-5 . TRBV18 . CASSPPGRKDNQPQHF TGTGCCAGCTCACCACCGGGGCGGAAGGACAATCAGCCCCAGCATTTT
TRBJ1-1 TRBD1 TRBV5-6 few CASSLGPDRGTEAFF TGTGCCAGCAGCTTGGGGCCTGACAGGGGAACTGAAGCTTTCTTT
TRBJ2-5 TRBD1 TRBV19 . CASSGAGGGETQYF TGTGCCAGTAGTGGGGCAGGGGGCGGGGAGACCCAGTACTTC
TRBJ1-2 TRBD1 TRBV11-2 few CASSEGTGFYGYTF TGTGCCAGCAGCGAAGGGACAGGTTTTTATGGCTACACCTTC
TRBJ1-1 TRBD1 TRBV4-3 . CASSQDGTGRKGFF TGCGCCAGCAGCCAAGATGGGACAGGAAGGAAAGGTTTCTTT
TRBJ2-3 TRBD1 TRBV19 . CASSFSSGTGVSDTQYF TGTGCCAGTAGTTTTTCCTCCGGGACAGGGGTCTCAGATACGCAGTATTTT
TRBJ2-4 TRBD2 TRBV5-6 . CASSKLLAGAFENIQYF TGTGCCAGCAGCAAACTACTAGCGGGGGCCTTCGAAAACATTCAGTACTTC
TRBJ2-7 TRBD2 TRBV27 . CASSLAGAGGPGQYF TGTGCCAGCAGCCTCGCGGGAGCGGGAGGGCCAGGGCAGTACTTC
TRBJ2-7 . TRBV9 . CASSARSGRGYEQYF TGTGCCAGCAGCGCCCGATCGGGCAGGGGCTACGAGCAGTACTTC